A selection of T cell receptor beta chains follows, all from one sample in a study of cytomegalovirus exposure and HLA in healthy donors. Assay used: immunoSEQ multiplex PCR; TCRdb lists only in-frame clones, some missing. The table lists approximately 200,000 clones, about 79% of them singletons. The specimen was PBMCs. The origin of the receptors is a woman between 25 and 40 years old in good health and CMV-seropositive. Both conserved end residues are part of each CDR3. Fields, in order: J gene, V gene, clone size, D gene, CDR3 protein, CDR3 DNA. D genes are given only for firm matches. Clone size is given for some rows only: seen once, a few or many times, or a class if the clone is expanded.

J: TRBJ1-2; V: TRBV10-1; size: .; D: .; CDR3: CASSDSGTTFTDGYTF; DNA: TGCGCCAGCAGTGATTCCGGGACAACCTTTACTGATGGCTACACCTTC
J: TRBJ2-7; V: TRBV5-6; size: .; D: TRBD2; CDR3: CASSYLAGEPYEQYF; DNA: TGTGCCAGCAGCTACCTAGCGGGAGAACCCTACGAGCAGTACTTC
J: TRBJ1-4; V: TRBV28; size: .; D: .; CDR3: CASAQGWNEKLFF; DNA: TGTGCCAGCGCCCAGGGTTGGAATGAAAAACTGTTTTTT
J: TRBJ1-2; V: TRBV6-6; size: .; D: .; CDR3: CASRYTGTSYGYTF; DNA: TGTGCCAGCAGGTATACCGGGACATCGTATGGCTACACCTTC
J: TRBJ2-5; V: TRBV6-5; size: .; D: .; CDR3: CASGPRGETQYF; DNA: TGTGCCAGCGGTCCTCGGGGGGAGACCCAGTACTTC
J: TRBJ1-4; V: TRBV14; size: .; D: TRBD1; CDR3: CASSQLGTVNEKLFF; DNA: TGTGCCAGCAGCCAGCTTGGGACAGTTAATGAAAAACTGTTTTTT
J: TRBJ1-4; V: TRBV4-2; size: .; D: TRBD1; CDR3: CASSQPGTDEKLFF; DNA: TGTGCCAGCAGCCAACCCGGGACAGATGAAAAACTGTTTTTT
J: TRBJ2-7; V: TRBV6-5; size: once; D: .; CDR3: CASSYSEHEAYEQYF; DNA: TGTGCCAGCAGTTACTCGGAACATGAGGCCTACGAGCAGTACTTC
J: TRBJ2-5; V: TRBV14; size: .; D: .; CDR3: CASSQVEETQYF; DNA: TGTGCCAGCAGCCAAGTAGAGGAGACCCAGTACTTC
J: TRBJ2-1; V: TRBV5-1; size: .; D: .; CDR3: CASSLQISYNEQFF; DNA: TGCGCCAGCAGCTTACAAATCTCCTACAATGAGCAGTTCTTC
J: TRBJ2-1; V: TRBV5-1; size: .; D: .; CDR3: CASSLNSRTSKFIGEQFF; DNA: TGCGCCAGCAGCTTGAATTCGCGTACTAGTAAATTTATCGGTGAGCAGTTCTTC
J: TRBJ2-1; V: TRBV7-8; size: .; D: .; CDR3: CASSLGRSGEQFF; DNA: TGTGCCAGCAGCTTAGGGCGGTCGGGTGAGCAGTTCTTC
J: TRBJ2-7; V: TRBV9; size: once; D: TRBD1; CDR3: CASSPGGGNEQYF; DNA: TGTGCCAGCAGCCCAGGGGGCGGCAACGAGCAGTACTTC
J: TRBJ2-1; V: TRBV2; size: .; D: .; CDR3: CASSSPVNEQFF; DNA: TGTGCCAGCAGTTCCCCGGTCAATGAGCAGTTCTTC
J: TRBJ2-3; V: TRBV1; size: once; D: .; CDR3: CTSSPGLAGTDTQYF; DNA: TGCACCAGCAGCCCGGGACTAGCGGGCACAGATACGCAGTATTTT
J: TRBJ1-2; V: TRBV11-2; size: .; D: .; CDR3: CASSSRLSYGYTF; DNA: TGTGCCAGCAGCTCCCGCCTATCGTATGGCTACACCTTC
J: TRBJ1-2; V: TRBV18; size: .; D: TRBD1; CDR3: CASSTWTGGYTF; DNA: TGTGCCAGCTCAACCTGGACAGGGGGCTACACCTTC
J: TRBJ2-1; V: TRBV5-6; size: .; D: TRBD2; CDR3: CASSLASGGYNEQFF; DNA: TGTGCCAGCAGCTTGGCTAGCGGTGGATACAATGAGCAGTTCTTC
J: TRBJ2-1; V: TRBV7-9; size: .; D: TRBD1; CDR3: CASSPRATGNEQFF; DNA: TGTGCCAGCAGCCCCCGGGCGACAGGGAATGAGCAGTTCTTC
J: TRBJ2-3; V: TRBV20-1; size: few; D: TRBD2; CDR3: CRVGGRNTQYF; DNA: TGCAGGGTCGGCGGGAGAAATACGCAGTATTTT
J: TRBJ2-7; V: TRBV6-6; size: .; D: .; CDR3: CASSYSGANYEQYF; DNA: TGTGCCAGCAGTTACTCGGGGGCCAACTACGAGCAGTACTTC
J: TRBJ2-1; V: TRBV6-1; size: .; D: TRBD2; CDR3: CASSGRAVEQFF; DNA: TGTGCCAGTAGCGGGAGGGCCGTTGAGCAGTTCTTC
J: TRBJ1-5; V: TRBV27; size: few; D: .; CDR3: CASSLTWQVNQPQHF; DNA: TGTGCCAGCAGTTTAACATGGCAAGTCAATCAGCCCCAGCATTTT
J: TRBJ2-1; V: TRBV25-1; size: .; D: TRBD2; CDR3: CASRFSGRAVDEQFF; DNA: TGTGCCAGCAGGTTTAGCGGGAGGGCCGTCGATGAGCAGTTCTTC
J: TRBJ2-7; V: TRBV5-1; size: once; D: .; CDR3: CASSLDRVGYEQYF; DNA: TGCGCCAGCAGCTTGGACAGGGTGGGCTACGAGCAGTACTTC
J: TRBJ2-1; V: TRBV18; size: .; D: .; CDR3: CASSPELGEGDEQFF; DNA: TGTGCCAGCTCACCAGAGCTAGGAGAGGGCGATGAGCAGTTCTTC
J: TRBJ2-1; V: TRBV5-1; size: .; D: TRBD2; CDR3: CASSLEGGPGNEQFF; DNA: TGCGCCAGCAGCTTGGAGGGAGGGCCGGGGAATGAGCAGTTCTTC
J: TRBJ1-5; V: TRBV5-8; size: .; D: .; CDR3: CASGTGPQHF; DNA: TGTGCCAGCGGAACGGGGCCCCAGCATTTT
J: TRBJ1-3; V: TRBV29-1; size: .; D: .; CDR3: CSVSGGSGNTIYF; DNA: TGCAGCGTGTCCGGGGGGTCTGGAAACACCATATATTTT
J: TRBJ1-1; V: TRBV30; size: .; D: .; CDR3: CAWEPGGYGEAFF; DNA: TGTGCCTGGGAGCCGGGAGGGTATGGTGAAGCTTTCTTT
J: TRBJ2-7; V: TRBV27; size: .; D: .; CDR3: CASKRPSSYEQYF; DNA: TGTGCCAGCAAGCGGCCATCCTCCTACGAGCAGTACTTC
J: TRBJ2-7; V: TRBV6-1; size: .; D: TRBD2; CDR3: CASSEIAGDNYEQYF; DNA: TGTGCCAGCAGTGAAATAGCGGGGGACAACTACGAGCAGTACTTC
J: TRBJ1-2; V: TRBV20-1; size: .; D: .; CDR3: CSANRGVGYTF; DNA: TGCAGTGCGAACCGGGGGGTCGGCTACACCTTC
J: TRBJ1-2; V: TRBV6-5; size: .; D: TRBD1; CDR3: CASRDRGRPSDGYTF; DNA: TGTGCCAGCAGGGACAGGGGCCGCCCTTCGGATGGCTACACCTTC
J: TRBJ1-1; V: TRBV29-1; size: .; D: .; CDR3: CSVETGFTEAFF; DNA: TGCAGCGTTGAAACAGGCTTCACTGAAGCTTTCTTT
J: TRBJ2-7; V: TRBV2; size: .; D: TRBD2; CDR3: CASRGGWISGEQYF; DNA: TGTGCCAGCAGGGGGGGGTGGATCTCGGGAGAGCAGTACTTC
J: TRBJ1-3; V: TRBV25-1; size: .; D: .; CDR3: CASRRGTGRNTIYF; DNA: TGTGCCAGCAGGAGAGGCACAGGGCGAAACACCATATATTTT
J: TRBJ2-3; V: TRBV11-3; size: .; D: TRBD2; CDR3: CASSYGTSITDTQYF; DNA: TGTGCCAGCAGCTACGGGACTAGCATCACAGATACGCAGTATTTT
J: TRBJ1-1; V: TRBV25-1; size: .; D: TRBD1; CDR3: CASSDLDRAGTEAFF; DNA: TGTGCCAGCAGTGACCTGGACAGGGCAGGCACTGAAGCTTTCTTT
J: TRBJ1-2; V: TRBV29-1; size: .; D: TRBD1; CDR3: CSVQGQGADGYTF; DNA: TGCAGCGTACAAGGACAGGGGGCCGATGGCTACACCTTC
J: TRBJ2-1; V: TRBV6-1; size: .; D: TRBD2; CDR3: CASSGTSGRAGPVNEQFF; DNA: TGTGCCAGCAGTGGAACTAGCGGGAGGGCTGGCCCGGTCAATGAGCAGTTCTTC
J: TRBJ2-7; V: TRBV5-5; size: few; D: .; CDR3: CASSPSYEQYF; DNA: TGTGCCAGCAGCCCTTCCTACGAGCAGTACTTC
J: TRBJ2-5; V: TRBV18; size: .; D: TRBD2; CDR3: CASSPLGGSRETQYF; DNA: TGTGCCAGCTCACCATTGGGAGGGTCTCGGGAGACCCAGTACTTC
J: TRBJ1-5; V: TRBV5-6; size: .; D: .; CDR3: CASSSTKTRRSNQPQHF; DNA: TGTGCCAGCAGCTCGACAAAGACCAGGCGTAGCAATCAGCCCCAGCATTTT
J: TRBJ1-1; V: TRBV6-5; size: .; D: .; CDR3: CASSTLNTEAFF; DNA: TGTGCCAGCAGTACACTGAACACTGAAGCTTTCTTT
J: TRBJ1-4; V: TRBV28; size: once; D: TRBD1; CDR3: CASSPTTGVGEKLFF; DNA: TGTGCCAGCAGCCCCACCACAGGGGTAGGAGAAAAACTGTTTTTT
J: TRBJ2-7; V: TRBV7-9; size: .; D: TRBD2; CDR3: CASSGLAGVSEQYF; DNA: TGTGCCAGCAGTGGACTAGCGGGAGTTAGCGAGCAGTACTTC
J: TRBJ1-2; V: TRBV2; size: .; D: .; CDR3: CASEIEVGGYTF; DNA: TGTGCCAGTGAAATCGAGGTCGGTGGCTACACCTTC
J: TRBJ2-7; V: TRBV5-6; size: .; D: TRBD1; CDR3: CASSGTGPYEQYF; DNA: TGTGCCAGCTCCGGGACAGGACCCTACGAGCAGTACTTC
J: TRBJ2-5; V: TRBV29-1; size: .; D: TRBD2; CDR3: CSVGGTSGRAGKETQYF; DNA: TGCAGCGTTGGAGGGACTAGCGGGAGGGCAGGCAAAGAGACCCAGTACTTC
J: TRBJ2-7; V: TRBV5-4; size: .; D: .; CDR3: CASSLVGGGNEQYF; DNA: TGTGCCAGCAGCTTGGTAGGTGGAGGGAACGAGCAGTACTTC
J: TRBJ2-7; V: TRBV5-1; size: .; D: .; CDR3: CASSLGGEQYF; DNA: TGCGCCAGCAGCTTGGGCGGCGAGCAGTACTTC
J: TRBJ1-1; V: TRBV5-1; size: .; D: .; CDR3: CASSLDGTTGEAFF; DNA: TGCGCCAGCAGCTTGGACGGGACAACCGGTGAAGCTTTCTTT
J: TRBJ1-2; V: TRBV7-9; size: few; D: .; CDR3: CASSTSLDTNYGYTF; DNA: TGTGCCAGCAGTACTTCCTTGGACACTAACTATGGCTACACCTTC
J: TRBJ1-3; V: TRBV19; size: .; D: .; CDR3: CASISNRDIFSGNTIYF; DNA: TGTGCCAGTATCTCCAACCGGGACATCTTCTCTGGAAACACCATATATTTT
J: TRBJ1-2; V: TRBV7-9; size: .; D: TRBD1; CDR3: CASSPDRAYGYTF; DNA: TGTGCCAGCAGCCCCGACAGGGCCTATGGCTACACCTTC
J: TRBJ2-7; V: TRBV5-1; size: .; D: TRBD2; CDR3: CASSFSLADGAYEQYF; DNA: TGCGCCAGCAGCTTTTCCCTAGCGGACGGGGCCTACGAGCAGTACTTC